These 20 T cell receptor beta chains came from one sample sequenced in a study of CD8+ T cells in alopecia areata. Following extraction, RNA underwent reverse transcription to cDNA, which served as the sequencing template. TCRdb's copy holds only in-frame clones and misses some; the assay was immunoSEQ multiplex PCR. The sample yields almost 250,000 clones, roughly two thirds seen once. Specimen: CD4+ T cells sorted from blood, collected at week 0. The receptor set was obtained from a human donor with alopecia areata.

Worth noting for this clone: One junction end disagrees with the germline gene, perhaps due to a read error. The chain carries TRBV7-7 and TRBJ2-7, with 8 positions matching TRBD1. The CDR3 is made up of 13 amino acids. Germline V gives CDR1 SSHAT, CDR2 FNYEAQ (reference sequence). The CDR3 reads CASSHRGSDEQYF. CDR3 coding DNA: TGTGCTAGCAGCCACAGGGGGAGCGACGAGCAGTACTTC.

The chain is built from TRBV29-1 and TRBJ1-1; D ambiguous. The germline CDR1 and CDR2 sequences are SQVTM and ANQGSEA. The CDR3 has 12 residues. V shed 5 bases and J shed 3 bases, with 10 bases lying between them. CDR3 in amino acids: CSVLMGYTEAFF. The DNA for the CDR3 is TGCAGCGTTCTCATGGGGTACACTGAAGCTTTCTTT.

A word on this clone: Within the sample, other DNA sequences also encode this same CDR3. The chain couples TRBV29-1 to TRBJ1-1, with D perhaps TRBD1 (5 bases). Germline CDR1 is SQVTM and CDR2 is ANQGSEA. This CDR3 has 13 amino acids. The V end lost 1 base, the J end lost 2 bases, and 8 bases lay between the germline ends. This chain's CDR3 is CSVEAGLNTEAFF. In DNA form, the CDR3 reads TGCAGCGTTGAAGCAGGGCTCAACACTGAAGCTTTCTTT.

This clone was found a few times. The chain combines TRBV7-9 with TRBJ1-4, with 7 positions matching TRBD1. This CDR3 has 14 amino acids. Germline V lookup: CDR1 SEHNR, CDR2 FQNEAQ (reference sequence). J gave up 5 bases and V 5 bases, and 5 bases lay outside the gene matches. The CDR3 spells CASSPTGRNEKLFF. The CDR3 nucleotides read TGTGCCAGCAGCCCGACAGGGCGCAATGAAAAACTGTTTTTT.

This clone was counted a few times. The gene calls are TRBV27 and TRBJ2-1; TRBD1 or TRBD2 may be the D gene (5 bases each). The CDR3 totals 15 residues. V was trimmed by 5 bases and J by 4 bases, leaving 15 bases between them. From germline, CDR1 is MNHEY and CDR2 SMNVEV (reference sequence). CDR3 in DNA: TGTGCCAGCAGTCCATCCGGGACCCGATACAATGAGCAGTTCTTC. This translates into CASSPSGTRYNEQFF.

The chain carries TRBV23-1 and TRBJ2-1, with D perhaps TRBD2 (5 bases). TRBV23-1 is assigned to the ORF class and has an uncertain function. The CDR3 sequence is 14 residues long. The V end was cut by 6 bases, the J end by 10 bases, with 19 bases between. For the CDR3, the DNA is TGCGCCAGCAGCTCCTCGGCCCGGGGTCAGGAGCAGTTCTTC. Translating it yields CASSSSARGQEQFF.

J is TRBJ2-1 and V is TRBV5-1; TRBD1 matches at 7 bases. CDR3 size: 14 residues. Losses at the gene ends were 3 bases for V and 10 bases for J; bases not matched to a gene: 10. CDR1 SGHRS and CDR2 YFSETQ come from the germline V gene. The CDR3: CASSSLTGSREQFF. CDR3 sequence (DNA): TGCGCCAGCAGCTCGCTGACAGGGTCACGGGAGCAGTTCTTC.

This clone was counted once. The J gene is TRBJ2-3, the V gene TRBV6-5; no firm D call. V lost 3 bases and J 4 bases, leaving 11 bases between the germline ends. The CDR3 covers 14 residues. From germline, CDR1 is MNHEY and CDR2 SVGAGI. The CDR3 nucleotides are TGTGCCAGCAGTTATAGTATCGGGCCAGATACGCAGTATTTT. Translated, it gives CASSYSIGPDTQYF.

CDR3 region: CASSPTRPGETQYF. CDR3 sequence (DNA): TGTGCCAGCTCACCAACCCGACCTGGGGAGACCCAGTACTTC. This sequence joins TRBV18 and TRBJ2-5, with unresolved D. V lost 2 bases and J 5 bases, leaving 12 bases between the germline ends. The CDR3 has 14 amino acids. Germline CDR1 KGHSH, CDR2 LQKENI.

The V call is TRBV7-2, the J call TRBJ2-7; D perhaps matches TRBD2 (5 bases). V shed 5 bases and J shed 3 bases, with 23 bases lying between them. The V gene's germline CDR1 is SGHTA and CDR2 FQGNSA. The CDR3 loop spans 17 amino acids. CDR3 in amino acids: CASSPRGYLARRYEQYF. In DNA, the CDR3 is TGTGCCAGCAGCCCTCGCGGGTACTTAGCTAGACGCTACGAGCAGTACTTC.

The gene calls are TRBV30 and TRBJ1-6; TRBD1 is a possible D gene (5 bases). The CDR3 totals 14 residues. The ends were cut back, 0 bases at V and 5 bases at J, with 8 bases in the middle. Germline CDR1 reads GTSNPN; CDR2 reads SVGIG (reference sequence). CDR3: CAWSVRRDNSPLHF. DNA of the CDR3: TGTGCCTGGAGTGTACGCAGGGATAATTCACCCCTCCACTTT. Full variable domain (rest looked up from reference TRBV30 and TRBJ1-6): SQTIHQWPATLVQPVGSPLSLECTVEGTSNPNLYWYRQAAGRGLQLLFYSVGIGQISSEVPQNLSASRPQDRQFILSSKKLLLSDSGFYLCAWSVRRDNSPLHFGNGTRLTVT.

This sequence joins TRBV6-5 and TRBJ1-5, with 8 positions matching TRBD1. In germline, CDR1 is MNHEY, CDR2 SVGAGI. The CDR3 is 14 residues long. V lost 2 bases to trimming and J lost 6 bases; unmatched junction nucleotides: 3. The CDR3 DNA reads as TGTGCCAGCAGTTACCAGGGGGCGGTTCAGCCCCAGCATTTT. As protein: CASSYQGAVQPQHF.

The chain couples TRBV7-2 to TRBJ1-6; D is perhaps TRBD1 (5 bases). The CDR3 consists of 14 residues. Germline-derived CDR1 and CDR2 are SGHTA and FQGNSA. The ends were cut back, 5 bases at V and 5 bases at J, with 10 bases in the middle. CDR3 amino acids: CASSRDGNNSPLHF. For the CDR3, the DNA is TGTGCCAGCAGCCGGGACGGGAATAATTCACCCCTCCACTTT.

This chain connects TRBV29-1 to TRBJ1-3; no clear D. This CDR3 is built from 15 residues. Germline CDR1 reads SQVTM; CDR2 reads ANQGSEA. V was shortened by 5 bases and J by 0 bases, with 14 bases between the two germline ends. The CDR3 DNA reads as TGCAGCGTTCACACGCACCGCTCCTCTGGAAACACCATATATTTT. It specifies CSVHTHRSSGNTIYF.

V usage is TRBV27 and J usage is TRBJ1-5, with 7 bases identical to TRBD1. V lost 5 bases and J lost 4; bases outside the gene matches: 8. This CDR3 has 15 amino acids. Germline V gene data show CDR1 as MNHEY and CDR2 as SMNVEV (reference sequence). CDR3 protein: CASSPRQGVNQPQHF. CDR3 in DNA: TGTGCCAGCAGTCCCCGACAGGGTGTTAATCAGCCCCAGCATTTT.

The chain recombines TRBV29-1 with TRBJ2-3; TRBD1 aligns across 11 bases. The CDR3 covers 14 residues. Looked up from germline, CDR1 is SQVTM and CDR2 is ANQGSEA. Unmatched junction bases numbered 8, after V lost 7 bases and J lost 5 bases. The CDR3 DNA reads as TGCAGCGAAAAAGGGACAGGGGGGATAGATACGCAGTATTTT. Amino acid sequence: CSEKGTGGIDTQYF.

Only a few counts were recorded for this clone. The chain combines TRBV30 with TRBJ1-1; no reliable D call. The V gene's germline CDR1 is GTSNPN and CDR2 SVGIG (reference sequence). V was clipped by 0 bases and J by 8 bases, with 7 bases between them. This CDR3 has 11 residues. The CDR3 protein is CAWSVGLEAFF. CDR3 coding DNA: TGTGCCTGGAGTGTAGGGCTAGAAGCTTTCTTT. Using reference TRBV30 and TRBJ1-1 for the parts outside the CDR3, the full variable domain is SQTIHQWPATLVQPVGSPLSLECTVEGTSNPNLYWYRQAAGRGLQLLFYSVGIGQISSEVPQNLSASRPQDRQFILSSKKLLLSDSGFYLCAWSVGLEAFFGQGTRLTVV.

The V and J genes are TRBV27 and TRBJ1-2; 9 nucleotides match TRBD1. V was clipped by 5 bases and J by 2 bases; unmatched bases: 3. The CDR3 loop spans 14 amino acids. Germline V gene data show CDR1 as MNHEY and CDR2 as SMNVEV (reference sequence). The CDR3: CASSRDRANYGYTF. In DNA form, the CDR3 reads TGTGCCAGCAGTAGGGACAGGGCAAACTATGGCTACACCTTC.

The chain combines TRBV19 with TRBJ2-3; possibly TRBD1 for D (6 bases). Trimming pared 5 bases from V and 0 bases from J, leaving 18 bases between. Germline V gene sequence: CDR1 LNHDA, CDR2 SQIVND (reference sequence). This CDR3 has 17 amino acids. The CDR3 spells CASSQNRASRSTDTQYF. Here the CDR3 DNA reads TGTGCCAGTAGTCAGAACAGGGCTAGTCGGAGCACAGATACGCAGTATTTT.

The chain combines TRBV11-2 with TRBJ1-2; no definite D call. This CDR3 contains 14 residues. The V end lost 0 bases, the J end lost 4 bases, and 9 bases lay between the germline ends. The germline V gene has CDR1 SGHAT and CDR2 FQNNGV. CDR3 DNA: TGTGCCAGCAGCTTAGATACTACCTCCTATGGCTACACCTTC. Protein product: CASSLDTTSYGYTF. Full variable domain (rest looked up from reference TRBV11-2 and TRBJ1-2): EAGVAQSPRYKIIEKRQSVAFWCNPISGHATLYWYQQILGQGPKLLIQFQNNGVVDDSQLPKDRFSAERLKGVDSTLKIQPAKLEDSAVYLCASSLDTTSYGYTFGSGTRLTVV.